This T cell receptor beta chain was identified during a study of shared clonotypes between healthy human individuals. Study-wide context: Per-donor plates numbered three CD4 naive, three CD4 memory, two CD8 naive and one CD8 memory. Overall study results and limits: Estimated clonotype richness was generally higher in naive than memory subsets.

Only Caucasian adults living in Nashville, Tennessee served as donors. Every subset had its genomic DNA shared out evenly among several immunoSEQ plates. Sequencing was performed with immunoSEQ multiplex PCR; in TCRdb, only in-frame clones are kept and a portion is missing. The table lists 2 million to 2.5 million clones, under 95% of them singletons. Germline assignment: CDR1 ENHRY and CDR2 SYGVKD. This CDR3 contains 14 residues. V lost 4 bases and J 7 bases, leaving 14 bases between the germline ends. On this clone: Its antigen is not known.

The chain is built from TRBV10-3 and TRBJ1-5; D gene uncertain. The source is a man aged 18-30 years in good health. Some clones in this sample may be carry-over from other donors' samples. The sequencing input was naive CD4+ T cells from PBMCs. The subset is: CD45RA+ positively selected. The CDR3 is CAISGAPRGQPQHF. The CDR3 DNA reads TGTGCCATCAGTGGAGCACCAAGAGGACAGCCCCAGCATTTT.